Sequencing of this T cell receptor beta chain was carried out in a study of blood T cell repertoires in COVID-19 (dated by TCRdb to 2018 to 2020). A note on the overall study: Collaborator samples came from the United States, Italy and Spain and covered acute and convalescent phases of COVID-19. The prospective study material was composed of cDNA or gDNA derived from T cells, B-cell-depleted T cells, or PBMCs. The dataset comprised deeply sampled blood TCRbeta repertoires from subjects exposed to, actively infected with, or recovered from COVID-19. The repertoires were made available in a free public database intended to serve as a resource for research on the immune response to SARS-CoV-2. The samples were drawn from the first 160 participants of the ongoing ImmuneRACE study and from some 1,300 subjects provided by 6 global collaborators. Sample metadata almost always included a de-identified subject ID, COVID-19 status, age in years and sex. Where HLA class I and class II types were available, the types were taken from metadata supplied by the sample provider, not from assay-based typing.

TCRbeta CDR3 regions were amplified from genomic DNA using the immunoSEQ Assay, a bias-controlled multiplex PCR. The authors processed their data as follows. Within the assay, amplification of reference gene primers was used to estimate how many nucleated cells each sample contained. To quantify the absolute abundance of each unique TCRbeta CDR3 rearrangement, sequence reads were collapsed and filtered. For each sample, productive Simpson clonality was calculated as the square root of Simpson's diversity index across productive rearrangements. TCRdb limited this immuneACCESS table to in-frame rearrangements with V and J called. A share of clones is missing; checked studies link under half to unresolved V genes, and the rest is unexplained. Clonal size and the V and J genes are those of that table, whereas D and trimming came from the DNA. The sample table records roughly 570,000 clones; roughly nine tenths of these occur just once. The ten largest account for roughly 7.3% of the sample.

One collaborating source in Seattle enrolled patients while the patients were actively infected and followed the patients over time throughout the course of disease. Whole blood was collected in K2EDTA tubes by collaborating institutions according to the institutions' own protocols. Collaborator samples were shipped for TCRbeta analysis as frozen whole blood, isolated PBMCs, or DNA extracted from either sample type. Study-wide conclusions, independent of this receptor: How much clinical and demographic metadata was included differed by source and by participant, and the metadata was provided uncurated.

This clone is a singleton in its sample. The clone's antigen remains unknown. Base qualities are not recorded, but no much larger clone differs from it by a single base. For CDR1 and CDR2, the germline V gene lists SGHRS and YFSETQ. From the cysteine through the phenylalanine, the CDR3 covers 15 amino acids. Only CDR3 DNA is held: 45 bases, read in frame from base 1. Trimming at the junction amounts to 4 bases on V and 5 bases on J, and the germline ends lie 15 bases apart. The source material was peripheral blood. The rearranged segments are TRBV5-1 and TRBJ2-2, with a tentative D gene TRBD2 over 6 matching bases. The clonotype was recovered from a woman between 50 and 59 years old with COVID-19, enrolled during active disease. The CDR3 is CASSREGRGTGELFF. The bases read TGCGCCAGCAGCAGAGAGGGGCGGGGAACCGGGGAGCTGTTTTTT.